This T cell receptor (beta chain) derives from a study of T cell responses to AZD1222 COVID-19 vaccine. In the case of this clone: The antigen is unknown.

The study's findings and limits: Nearly half of spike-specific TCRs reportedly target variant regions that are unmutated in the B.1.351 and B.1.1.7 variants. Vaccination with two AZD1222 doses was followed by a rise in Spike-specific TCR breadth and depth. Repertoire samples came only from after the peak T cell response.

The repertoire was sequenced with immunoSEQ multiplex PCR; TCRdb's copy has only in-frame clones and lacks some. The table lists about 120,000 clones, 89% of them singletons, with around 1.5% in the top ten. This CDR3 region has 14 residues. V shed 4 bases, J shed 1 base, and the junction held 5 bases outside the gene matches. Germline V gene sequence: CDR1 SGDLS, CDR2 YYNGEE. The receptor was isolated from an adult in good health. This specimen consisted of peripheral blood, obtained on day 0 of AZD1222 vaccination. The chain has TRBV9 and TRBJ2-7; 7 bases line up with TRBD1. The CDR3 DNA is TGTGCCAGCAGCTCTTCGACAGGGTCCTACGAGCAGTACTTC. As protein: CASSSSTGSYEQYF.